Following are 5 T cell receptor beta chains from one sample sequenced in a study of cytomegalovirus exposure and HLA in healthy donors (dated by TCRdb to 2015 to 2018). The library came from the immunoSEQ multiplex PCR assay. The multiplex PCR relied on a mix of 60 forward primers for TCR Vbeta segments and 13 reverse primers for TCR Jbeta segments. TCRdb stores this immuneACCESS table with in-frame sequences only. Part of the clones is absent; in the studies checked, under half of the shortfall reflects unresolved V genes, and no reason is known for the rest. Across this sample there are about 260,000 clones, with approximately 70% seen only once. In total, the top ten clones hold 2% to 2.5% of the sample. Sequenced: PBMCs. The receptors shown here come from a female donor in good health and CMV-seronegative.

The chain couples TRBV7-7 to TRBJ2-5; maybe TRBD1 (6 bases). Trimming shortened V by 2 bases and J by 2 bases, and 12 bases separated the two germline ends. Germline V gene sequence: CDR1 SSHAT, CDR2 FNYEAQ (reference sequence). CDR3 length: 15 residues. CDR3 DNA sequence: TGTGCCAGCAGCTTAACCTTAAGGGGGCAAGAGACCCAGTACTTC. Its protein is CASSLTLRGQETQYF.

The gene calls are TRBV25-1 and TRBJ2-7, with a weak D call TRBD2 (7 bases). CDR1 is MGHDK and CDR2 is SYGVNS in the germline V gene. CDR3 length equals 14 residues. Deletions cut 2 bases from V and 3 bases from J, with 11 bases between. Written as DNA, the CDR3 is TGTGCCAGCAGTGAACGGGGGGCCCACTACGAGCAGTACTTC. This translates into CASSERGAHYEQYF.

The chain couples TRBV9 to TRBJ1-1; D is perhaps TRBD1 (5 bases). Germline values: CDR1 SGDLS, CDR2 YYNGEE. The CDR3 sequence is 16 residues long. Deletions cut 4 bases from V and 2 bases from J, with 18 bases between. The CDR3 bases are TGTGCCAGCAGCAACCCCAGCGTAAGGGGAAACACTGAAGCTTTCTTT. Translated, it gives CASSNPSVRGNTEAFF.

The V and J genes are TRBV7-6 and TRBJ2-3, with 7 bases that match TRBD2. V was clipped by 1 base and J by 7 bases; unmatched bases: 2. The germline V gene encodes CDR1 SGHVS and CDR2 FNYEAQ. The CDR3 covers 13 residues. The CDR3 DNA is TGTGCCAGCAGCTTAGGGGAGGGCAATACGCAGTATTTT. The encoded protein is CASSLGEGNTQYF.

The rearrangement links TRBV7-3 to TRBJ1-2; 10 bases fit TRBD1. The CDR3 covers 16 residues. The V segment lost 4 bases and the J segment 2 bases; nucleotides outside the gene matches: 7. Germline V CDR1 and CDR2: SGHTA, FQGTGA. The CDR3 loop is CASSSGDRGLNYGYTF. The CDR3 region has the DNA TGTGCCAGCAGCTCGGGGGACAGGGGACTCAACTATGGCTACACCTTC.